The following is a T cell receptor beta chain sequence with its context. Germline V lookup: CDR1 SNHLY, CDR2 FYNNEI. V lost 10 bases to trimming and J lost 2 bases, with 12 bases between them. The CDR3 consists of 13 residues. This sample was taken from a study of blood T cell repertoires in COVID-19. Study information: Spain, Italy and the United States supplied samples that represented acute and convalescent COVID-19.

Per the study methods: Reference gene primer amplification gave nucleated cell count estimates. Measured with immunoSEQ multiplex PCR; TCRdb has only the in-frame clones, and not every one. The D gene and trimming were derived from the DNA, and the V and J assignments and clone size from that table. This sample has around 75,000 clones, with around 89% found just once. Sequenced material: peripheral blood. This sequence originates from a man aged 55-75 years with acute or convalescent COVID-19. The chain combines TRBV2 with TRBJ2-1; D not certain. CDR3 sequence (DNA): TGTGCCACGACTCCACACACCTACAATGAGCAGTTCTTC. Amino acids: CATTPHTYNEQFF.